A selection of T cell receptor beta chains follows, all from one sample in a study of a mutant IDH1 vaccine in newly diagnosed glioma. The protocol was immunoSEQ multiplex PCR, while the TCRdb copy is restricted to in-frame clones and leaves out a portion. The sample consists of 20,000 to 25,000 clones, roughly 86% of them appearing once. These TCRs' antigens remain unknown. Specimen: PBMCs, collected from a glioma patient whose treatment included an IDH1 peptide vaccine. The receptors derive from a man aged 25-45 years with glioma. Each CDR3 is given with its conserved first and last residue. A D gene is named only where the DNA matches it firmly. The size of a clone is reported for some rows only, either as once, few or many, or as a class for expanded clones.

TRBV30	-	TRBJ2-5	-	TGTGCCTGGGATGTTCAGAGCCGGGGATGGGAGACCCAGTACTTC	CAWDVQSRGWETQYF
TRBV7-9	-	TRBJ2-7	-	TGTGCCAGCAGCCCCCATGCGTACGAGCAGTACTTC	CASSPHAYEQYF
TRBV5-1	-	TRBJ2-5	-	TGCGCCAGCAGCTTGGGGGTAGCCTCCGGTGAGACCCAGTACTTC	CASSLGVASGETQYF
TRBV14	-	TRBJ1-3	-	TGTGCCAGCAGCCAAGTCAGGGCTGGAAACACCATATATTTT	CASSQVRAGNTIYF
TRBV2	-	TRBJ2-7	-	TGTGCCAGCAGTAGTAGCGGAAGCTCCTACGAGCAGTACTTC	CASSSSGSSYEQYF
TRBV10-1	-	TRBJ2-2	-	TGCGCCAGCAGTGAGTCCAGCCTTTTTACCGGGGAGCTGTTTTTT	CASSESSLFTGELFF
TRBV27	-	TRBJ2-7	-	TGTGCCAGCAGTTTATCGGAGACAGTTTTCTACGAGCAGTACTTC	CASSLSETVFYEQYF
TRBV5-4	TRBD2	TRBJ2-1	-	TGTGCCAGCAGCCTTGGGACTAGCGGGATGGGTGAGCAGTTCTTC	CASSLGTSGMGEQFF
TRBV7-6	-	TRBJ2-7	-	TGTGCCAGCAGCTTAGAATACCCAGGATCCTACGAGCAGTACTTC	CASSLEYPGSYEQYF
TRBV5-4	-	TRBJ1-1	-	TGTGCCATCTTTTTAGGGGATGGAGGCACTGAAGCTTTCTTT	CAIFLGDGGTEAFF
TRBV7-9	-	TRBJ2-7	-	TGTGCCAGCAGCCTACGGACGGAAACCTACGAGCAGTACTTC	CASSLRTETYEQYF
TRBV5-4	-	TRBJ1-1	-	TGTGCCAGCAGCTTAAATACAGGGTCCGCGAACACTGAAGCTTTCTTT	CASSLNTGSANTEAFF
TRBV25-1	-	TRBJ2-4	-	TGTGCCAGCAGTGAATGGAAGGGGAGCGACATTCAGTACTTC	CASSEWKGSDIQYF
TRBV10-2	TRBD1	TRBJ1-1	-	TGCGCCAGCAGGAACCGCACAGGGGGCACTGAAGCTTTCTTT	CASRNRTGGTEAFF
TRBV19	TRBD1	TRBJ2-3	-	TGTGCCAGTAGTACACGGACAGGGTGGGGCACAGATACGCAGTATTTT	CASSTRTGWGTDTQYF
TRBV5-1	TRBD1	TRBJ2-3	-	TGCGCCAGCAGCTTCGGACAGGGTGACGATACGCAGTATTTT	CASSFGQGDDTQYF
TRBV30	TRBD1	TRBJ1-2	-	TGTGCCTGGACCTTGACAGGGGTTGGCTACACCTTC	CAWTLTGVGYTF
TRBV6-4	-	TRBJ2-1	-	TGTGCCAGCAGTGACTACCCCGGGGCAGGCGCCTACAATGAGCAGTTCTTC	CASSDYPGAGAYNEQFF
TRBV19	-	TRBJ2-4	-	TGTGCCAGTAGTAGGGCAGACCTAGCCAAAAACATTCAGTACTTC	CASSRADLAKNIQYF
TRBV21-1	-	TRBJ2-7	once	TGTGCCAGCAGATCAAATCGCTGTCTAGCGGGAGCCACCTACGAGCAGTACTTC	CASRSNRCLAGATYEQYF
TRBV2	-	TRBJ2-1	-	TGTGCCAGCAGTCCCTTCTTAGCTAGCGCGGCTGAGCAGTTCTTC	CASSPFLASAAEQFF
TRBV7-9	-	TRBJ2-3	-	TGTGCCAGCAGCCCTAGGCGAGATACGCAGTATTTT	CASSPRRDTQYF
TRBV29-1	-	TRBJ2-7	-	TGCAGCGTTGTTGGACAGAGCTACGAGCAGTACTTC	CSVVGQSYEQYF
TRBV7-2	-	TRBJ2-1	-	TGTGCCAGCAGCTTAATTAGTAATGAGCAGTTCTTC	CASSLISNEQFF
TRBV6-1	-	TRBJ2-2	-	TGTGCCAGCATACTACAGTTAAAGACCGGGGAGCTGTTTTTT	CASILQLKTGELFF
TRBV5-5	-	TRBJ1-1	-	TGTGCCAGCAGCTTGGCCGGTCTGGACACTGAAGCTTTCTTT	CASSLAGLDTEAFF
TRBV6-6	TRBD1	TRBJ1-2	-	TGTGCCAGCACCGAAGGGACAGGGCGGACGGGGTACACCTTC	CASTEGTGRTGYTF
TRBV18	TRBD1	TRBJ1-1	-	TGTGCCAGCTCACCGGCAGGGGGGACGGGCACTGAAGCTTTCTTT	CASSPAGGTGTEAFF
TRBV30	TRBD1	TRBJ1-1	-	TGTGCCTGGACTACGACAGGGGCCCTGACTGAAGCTTTCTTT	CAWTTTGALTEAFF
TRBV10-3	-	TRBJ1-1	-	TGTGCCATCAGTGAATGGCCAGGGGACCCGAACACTGAAGCTTTCTTT	CAISEWPGDPNTEAFF
TRBV10-3	TRBD1	TRBJ1-1	-	TGTGCCATCAGTGGGGCCGGGACAGGGGGTACTGAAGCTTTCTTT	CAISGAGTGGTEAFF
TRBV4-1	-	TRBJ2-6	once	TGCGCCAGCAGCCAAGTTCGGGACGGCAACGTCCTGACTTTC	CASSQVRDGNVLTF
TRBV2	TRBD1	TRBJ1-5	-	TGTGCCAGCAGGGGGACAGTTAATCAGCCCCAGCATTTT	CASRGTVNQPQHF
TRBV15	TRBD1	TRBJ2-4	-	TGTGCCACCTCGACAGGGGCAAGCAAAAACATTCAGTACTTC	CATSTGASKNIQYF
TRBV5-1	-	TRBJ2-1	-	TGCGCCAGCAGCCCCGGGACCAGCTCCTACAATGAGCAGTTCTTC	CASSPGTSSYNEQFF
TRBV2	-	TRBJ1-5	-	TGTGCCAGCAGTGGGCAGGGAACTCAGCCCCAGCATTTT	CASSGQGTQPQHF
TRBV5-5	-	TRBJ2-3	-	TGTGCCAGCAGCTTGGGGTCGGGGGATACGCAGTATTTT	CASSLGSGDTQYF
TRBV6-1	-	TRBJ2-4	-	TGTGCCAGCAGGGGTGAGATCGGAAACATTCAGTACTTC	CASRGEIGNIQYF
TRBV12-5	-	TRBJ1-1	-	TGTGCTAGTGGTCCCCCATTAGGATGGAGCACTGAAGCTTTCTTT	CASGPPLGWSTEAFF
TRBV6-6	-	TRBJ2-1	once	TGTGCCAGCAGTTACTCGATCGGAGACAATGAGCAGTTCTTC	CASSYSIGDNEQFF